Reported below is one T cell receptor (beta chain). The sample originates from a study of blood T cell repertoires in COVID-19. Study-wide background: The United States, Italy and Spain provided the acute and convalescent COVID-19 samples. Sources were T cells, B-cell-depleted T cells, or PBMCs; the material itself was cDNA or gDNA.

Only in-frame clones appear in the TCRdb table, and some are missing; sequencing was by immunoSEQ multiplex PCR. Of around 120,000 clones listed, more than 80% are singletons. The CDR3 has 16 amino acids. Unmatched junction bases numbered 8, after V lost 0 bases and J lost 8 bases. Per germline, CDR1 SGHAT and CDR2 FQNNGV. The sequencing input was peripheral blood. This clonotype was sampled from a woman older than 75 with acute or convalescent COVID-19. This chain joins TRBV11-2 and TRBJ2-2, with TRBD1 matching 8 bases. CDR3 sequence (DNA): TGTGCCAGCAGCTTAGATCGGACAGGGCTTTTTGGGGAGCTGTTTTTT. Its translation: CASSLDRTGLFGELFF. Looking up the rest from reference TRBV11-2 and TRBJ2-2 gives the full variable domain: EAGVAQSPRYKIIEKRQSVAFWCNPISGHATLYWYQQILGQGPKLLIQFQNNGVVDDSQLPKDRFSAERLKGVDSTLKIQPAKLEDSAVYLCASSLDRTGLFGELFFGEGSRLTVL.